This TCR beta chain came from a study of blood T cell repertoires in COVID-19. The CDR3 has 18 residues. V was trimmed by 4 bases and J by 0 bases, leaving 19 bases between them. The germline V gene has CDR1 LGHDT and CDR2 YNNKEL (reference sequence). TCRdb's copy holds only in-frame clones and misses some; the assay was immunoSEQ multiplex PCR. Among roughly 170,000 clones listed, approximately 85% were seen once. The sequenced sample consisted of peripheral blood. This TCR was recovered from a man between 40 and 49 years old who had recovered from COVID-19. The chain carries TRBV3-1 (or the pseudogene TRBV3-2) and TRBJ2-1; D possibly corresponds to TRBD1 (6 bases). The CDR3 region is CASSRLEWGRGSYNEQFF. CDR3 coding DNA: TGTGCCAGCAGCCGTCTCGAGTGGGGCAGGGGCTCCTACAATGAGCAGTTCTTC.